This T cell receptor (beta chain) was identified in a study of blood T cell repertoires in COVID-19. Study-wide context: Samples came from the United States, Italy and Spain, spanning acute and convalescent COVID-19. T cells, B-cell-depleted T cells, or PBMCs provided the cDNA or gDNA that served as material.

The CDR3 consists of 15 residues. Trimming pared 0 bases from V and 5 bases from J, leaving 13 bases between. Seattle cases were enrolled at active infection and followed longitudinally. Original analysis: Amplifying reference gene primers gave estimates of nucleated cell counts. Sequencing used immunoSEQ multiplex PCR; TCRdb keeps in-frame clones, though not all of them. V and J calls plus clone size are reproduced from that table; the DNA served to infer D and trimming. The sample shows about 270,000 clones, roughly 90% of them seen only once. The sequenced sample was peripheral blood. The source of this sequence is a woman between 70 and 85 years old with COVID-19, enrolled during active disease. The chain carries TRBV23-1 and TRBJ1-2; no clear D. TRBV23-1 carries the ORF label, with uncertain function. The CDR3, as DNA: TGCGCCAGCAGTCAATCTTTCGCCGGTCTTTATGGCTACACCTTC. This codes for CASSQSFAGLYGYTF.